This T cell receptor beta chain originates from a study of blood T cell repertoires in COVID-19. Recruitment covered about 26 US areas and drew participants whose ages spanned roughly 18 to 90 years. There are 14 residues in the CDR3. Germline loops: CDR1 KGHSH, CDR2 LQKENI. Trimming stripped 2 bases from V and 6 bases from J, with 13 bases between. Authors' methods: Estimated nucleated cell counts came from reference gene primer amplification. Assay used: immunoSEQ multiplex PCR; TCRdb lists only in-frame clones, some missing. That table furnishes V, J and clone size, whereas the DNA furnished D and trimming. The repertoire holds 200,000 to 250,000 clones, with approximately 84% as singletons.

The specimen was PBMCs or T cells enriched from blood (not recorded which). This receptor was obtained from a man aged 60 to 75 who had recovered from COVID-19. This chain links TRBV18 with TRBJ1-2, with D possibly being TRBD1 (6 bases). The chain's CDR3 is CASSPGLGADGYTF. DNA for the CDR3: TGTGCCAGCTCACCAGGTTTGGGGGCGGATGGCTACACCTTC.